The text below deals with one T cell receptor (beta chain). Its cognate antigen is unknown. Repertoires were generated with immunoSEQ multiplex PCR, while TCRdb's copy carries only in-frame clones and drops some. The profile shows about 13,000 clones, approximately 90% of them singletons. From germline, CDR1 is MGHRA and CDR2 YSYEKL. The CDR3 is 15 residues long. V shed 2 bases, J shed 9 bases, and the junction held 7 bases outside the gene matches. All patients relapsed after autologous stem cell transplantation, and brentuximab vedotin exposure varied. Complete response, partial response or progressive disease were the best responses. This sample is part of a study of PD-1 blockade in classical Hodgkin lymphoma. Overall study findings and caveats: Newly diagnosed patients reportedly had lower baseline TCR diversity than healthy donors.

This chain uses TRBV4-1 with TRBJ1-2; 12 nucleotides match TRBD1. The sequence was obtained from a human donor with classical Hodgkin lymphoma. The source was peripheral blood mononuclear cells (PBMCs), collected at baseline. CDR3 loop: CASSQPRDRGRRYTF. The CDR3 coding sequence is TGCGCCAGCAGCCAACCCCGGGACAGGGGGCGACGCTACACCTTC.